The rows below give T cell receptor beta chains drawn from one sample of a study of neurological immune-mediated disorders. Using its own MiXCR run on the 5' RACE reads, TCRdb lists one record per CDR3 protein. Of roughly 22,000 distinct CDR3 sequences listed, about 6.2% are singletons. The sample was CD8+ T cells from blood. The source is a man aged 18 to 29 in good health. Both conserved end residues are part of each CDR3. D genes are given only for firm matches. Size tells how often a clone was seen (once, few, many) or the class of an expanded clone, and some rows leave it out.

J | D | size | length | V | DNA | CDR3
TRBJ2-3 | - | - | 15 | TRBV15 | TGTGCCACCAGCAGAGATTGGGTCCACACAGATACGCAGTATTTT | CATSRDWVHTDTQYF
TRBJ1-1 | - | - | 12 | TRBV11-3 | TGTGCCAGCAGCCGCGGACAGAATGAAGCTTTCTTT | CASSRGQNEAFF
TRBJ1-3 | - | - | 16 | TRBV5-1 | TGCGCCAGCAGCTTTTTAGGGGCCTTCTCTGGAAACACCATATATTTT | CASSFLGAFSGNTIYF
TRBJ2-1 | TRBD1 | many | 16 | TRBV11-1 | TGTGCCAGCAGCTTAGCCCTCGGACAGGGGTCAAATGAGCAGTTCTTC | CASSLALGQGSNEQFF
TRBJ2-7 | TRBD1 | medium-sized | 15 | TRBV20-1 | TGCAGTGCTAGAGTGTCCGGGGACAGATTCTACGAGCAGTACTTC | CSARVSGDRFYEQYF
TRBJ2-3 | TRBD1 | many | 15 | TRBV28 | TGTGCCAGCACCTGGAGGACAGGGGGGGGAGATACGCAGTATTTT | CASTWRTGGGDTQYF
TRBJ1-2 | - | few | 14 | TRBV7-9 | TGTGCCAGCACCGAATGGGGGGGTGGCAGTGGCTACACCTTC | CASTEWGGGSGYTF
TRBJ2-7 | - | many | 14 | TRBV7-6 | TGTGCCAGCAGCTTAGGGGAAGGCTCCTACGAGCAGTACTTC | CASSLGEGSYEQYF
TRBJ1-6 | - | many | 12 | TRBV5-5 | TGTGCCAGCAGCTTGAGCGGGGCACCCCTCCACTTT | CASSLSGAPLHF
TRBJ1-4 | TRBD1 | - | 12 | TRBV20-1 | TGCAGTGCTACCGGGACAGGTGAAAAACTGTTTTTT | CSATGTGEKLFF
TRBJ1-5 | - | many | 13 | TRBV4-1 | TGCGCCAGCAGCCAAGATAGGGTTCAGCCCCAGCATTTT | CASSQDRVQPQHF
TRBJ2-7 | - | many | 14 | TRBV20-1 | TGCAGTGCTAGGTCGTCTGCCGGCTCCTACGAGCAGTACTTC | CSARSSAGSYEQYF
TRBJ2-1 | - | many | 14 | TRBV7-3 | TGTGCCAGCAGCTCTATGACCTCACAGGATGAGCAGTTCTTC | CASSSMTSQDEQFF
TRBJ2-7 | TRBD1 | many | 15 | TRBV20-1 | TGCAGTGCTAGAGATAGGGACAGGGTGTTCTACGAGCAGTACTTC | CSARDRDRVFYEQYF
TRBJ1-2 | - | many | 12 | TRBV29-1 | TGCAGCGTTGAGGCAGGGAATGATGGCTACACCTTC | CSVEAGNDGYTF
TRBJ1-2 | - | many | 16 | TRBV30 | TGTGCCTGGAGTGCAAATCAGCTGGGGGTATGGTATGGCTACACCTTC | CAWSANQLGVWYGYTF
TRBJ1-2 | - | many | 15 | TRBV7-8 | TGTGCCAGCAGCTTAGAGAGCCCCGATGGCTATGGCTACACCTTC | CASSLESPDGYGYTF
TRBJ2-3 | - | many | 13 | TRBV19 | TGTGCCAGTCCCGGGGTTAGCACAGATACGCAGTATTTT | CASPGVSTDTQYF
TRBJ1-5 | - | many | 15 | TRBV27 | TGTGCCAGCAGTCGACAGGCCTATAGCAATCAGCCCCAGCATTTT | CASSRQAYSNQPQHF
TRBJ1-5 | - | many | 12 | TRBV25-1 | TGTGCCAGCAGGGGACGGGTACAGCCCCAGCATTTT | CASRGRVQPQHF
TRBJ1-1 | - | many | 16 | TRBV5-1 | TGCGCCAGCAGCTTGGTAGGGGGGACAAGGAACACTGAAGCTTTCTTT | CASSLVGGTRNTEAFF
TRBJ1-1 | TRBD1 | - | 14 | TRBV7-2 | TGTGCCAGCAACCACAGGGGGTCCGCTTCTGAAGCTTTCTTT | CASNHRGSASEAFF
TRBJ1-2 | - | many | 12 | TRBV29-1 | TGCAGCGTTGAAGAGAGCGAAGGGGGCTACACCTTC | CSVEESEGGYTF
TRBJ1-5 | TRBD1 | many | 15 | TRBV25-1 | TGTGCCAGCAGTGTGAGACAGGGCAACAATCAGCCCCAGCATTTT | CASSVRQGNNQPQHF
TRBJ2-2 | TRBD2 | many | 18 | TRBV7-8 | TGTGCCAGCAGCTTAGGCCCTAGCGGGGCCTTCAACACCGGGGAGCTGTTTTTT | CASSLGPSGAFNTGELFF
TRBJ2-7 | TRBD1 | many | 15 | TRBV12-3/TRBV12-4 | TGTGCCAGCAGTTCGACGACAGGGGAGTCCTACGAGCAGTACTTC | CASSSTTGESYEQYF
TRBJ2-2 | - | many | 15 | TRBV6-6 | TGTGCCAGCAGTTACAGGCAGGAGAACACCGGGGAGCTGTTTTTT | CASSYRQENTGELFF
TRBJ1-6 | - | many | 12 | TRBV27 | TGTGCCAGCAGTTTGCCAAATTCACCCCTCCACTTT | CASSLPNSPLHF
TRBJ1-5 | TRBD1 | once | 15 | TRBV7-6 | TGTGCCAGAAGCCCCGGGACAGGGGGGGGACAGCCCCAGCATTTT | CARSPGTGGGQPQHF
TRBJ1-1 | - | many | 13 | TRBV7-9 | TGTGCCAGCAGCCCTACAGGGAGCCCTGAAGCTTTCTTT | CASSPTGSPEAFF
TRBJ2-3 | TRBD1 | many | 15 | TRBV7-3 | TGTGCCAGACCCGGAAAGGGGGCCGTGGGGTATACGCAGTATTTT | CARPGKGAVGYTQYF
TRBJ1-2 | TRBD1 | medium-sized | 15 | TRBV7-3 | TGTGCCAGCAGCGCGACCGGGACAGGAGACTATGGCTACACCTTC | CASSATGTGDYGYTF
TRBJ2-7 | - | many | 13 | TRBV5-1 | TGCGCCAGCAGCTTGGATGGGGGCTACGAGCAGTACTTC | CASSLDGGYEQYF
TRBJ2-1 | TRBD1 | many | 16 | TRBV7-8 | TGTGCCAGCAGCCTTTGGACAGGGGCGGCACCGAATGAGCAGTTCTTC | CASSLWTGAAPNEQFF
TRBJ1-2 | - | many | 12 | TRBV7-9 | TGTGCCAGCAGCCCGGACAACTATGGCTACACCTTC | CASSPDNYGYTF
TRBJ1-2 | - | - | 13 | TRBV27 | TGTGCCAGCAGTCAGGGAGGGTTGCATGGCTACACCTTC | CASSQGGLHGYTF
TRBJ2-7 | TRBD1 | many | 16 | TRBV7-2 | TGTGCCAGCAGCCCCCAGACAGGGGTCGAGGCCTACGAGCAGTACTTC | CASSPQTGVEAYEQYF